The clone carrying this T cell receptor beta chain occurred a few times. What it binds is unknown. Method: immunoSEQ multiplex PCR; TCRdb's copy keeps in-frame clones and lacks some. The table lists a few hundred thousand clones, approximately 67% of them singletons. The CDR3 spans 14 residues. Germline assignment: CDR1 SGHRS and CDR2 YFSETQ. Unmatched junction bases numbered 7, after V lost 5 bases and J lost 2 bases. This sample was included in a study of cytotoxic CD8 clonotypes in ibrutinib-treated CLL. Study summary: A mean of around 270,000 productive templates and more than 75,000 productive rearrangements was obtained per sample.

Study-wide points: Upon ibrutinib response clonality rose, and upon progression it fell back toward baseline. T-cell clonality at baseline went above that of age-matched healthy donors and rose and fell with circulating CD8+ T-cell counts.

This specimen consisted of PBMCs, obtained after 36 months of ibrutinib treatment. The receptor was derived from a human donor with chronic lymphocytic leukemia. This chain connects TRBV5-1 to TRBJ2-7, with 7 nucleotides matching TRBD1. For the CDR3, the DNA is TGCGCCAGCAGGAGGACAGGTATCCCCTACGAGCAGTACTTC. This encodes CASRRTGIPYEQYF.